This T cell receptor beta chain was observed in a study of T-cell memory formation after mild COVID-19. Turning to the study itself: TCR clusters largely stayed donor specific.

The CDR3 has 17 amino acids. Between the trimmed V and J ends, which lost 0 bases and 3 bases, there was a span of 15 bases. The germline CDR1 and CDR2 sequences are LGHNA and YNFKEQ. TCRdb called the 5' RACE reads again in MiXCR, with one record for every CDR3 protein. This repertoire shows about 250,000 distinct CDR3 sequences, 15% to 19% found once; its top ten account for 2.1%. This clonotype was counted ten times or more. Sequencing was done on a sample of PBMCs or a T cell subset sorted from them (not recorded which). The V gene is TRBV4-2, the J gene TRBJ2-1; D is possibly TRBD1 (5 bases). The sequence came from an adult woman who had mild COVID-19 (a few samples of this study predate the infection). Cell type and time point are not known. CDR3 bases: TGTGCCAGCAGCCAAGAATTTAACAGGAGAAACTACAATGAGCAGTTCTTC. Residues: CASSQEFNRRNYNEQFF.